One and the same sample provided the 26 T cell receptor beta chains below, sequenced in a study of T-cell reconstitution after alpha-beta-depleted transplantation in children. A TCRbeta library incorporating unique molecular identifiers was prepared. TCRdb analysed the PCR reads with MiXCR anew, one entry per CDR3 protein. This sample yields around 300,000 distinct CDR3 sequences, of which around 10% are seen a single time; less than 25% belongs to the top ten. This material consisted of peripheral blood, taken 180 days after TCRalphabeta/CD19-depleted stem cell transplant. These receptors came from a male patient between 2 and 10 years old who had a stem cell transplant for chronic granulomatous disease, so the T cells may come from the graft donor.

The gene calls are TRBV20-1 and TRBJ2-1; D gene unclear. Germline values: CDR1 DFQATT, CDR2 SNEGSKA (reference sequence). Trimming took 0 bases from V and 3 from J, leaving 9 bases between them. This CDR3 has 14 amino acids. The CDR3 DNA is TGCAGTGCTAGAGATCGTGCAATCTACAATGAGCAGTTCTTC. Amino acids: CSARDRAIYNEQFF.

This clonotype has a count of ten or more. V is TRBV5-1 and J is TRBJ2-5; D unresolved. CDR1 is SGHRS and CDR2 is YFSETQ in the germline V gene. The ends were cut back, 0 bases at V and 7 bases at J, with 10 bases in the middle. This CDR3 has 13 residues. CDR3 in DNA: TGCGCCAGCAGCTTGGACATAACGCTGACCCAGTACTTC. Translated, it gives CASSLDITLTQYF.

This clonotype was recorded at least ten times. J is TRBJ2-5 and V is TRBV3-1; D possibly corresponds to TRBD2 (5 bases). V was pared by 2 bases and J by 5 bases, with 24 bases between. Germline values: CDR1 LGHDT, CDR2 YNNKEL (reference sequence). The CDR3 has 18 amino acids. CDR3 sequence reads: CASSQQIPEVANLETQYF. CDR3 nucleotide sequence: TGTGCCAGCAGCCAACAAATCCCGGAGGTAGCCAACTTGGAGACCCAGTACTTC.

Ten or more counts support this clonotype. This rearrangement joins TRBV20-1 to TRBJ2-2, with TRBD2 matching 12 bases. V shed 1 base, J shed 0 bases, and the junction held 3 bases outside the gene matches. Germline CDR1 reads DFQATT; CDR2 reads SNEGSKA (reference sequence). CDR3 length: 17 amino acids. The DNA of the CDR3 is TGCAGTGCTAGAGGACTAGCGGGGGATACGAACACCGGGGAGCTGTTTTTT. Protein product: CSARGLAGDTNTGELFF.

This clonotype came up many times. The chain employs TRBV5-6 and TRBJ2-2; 12 bases align to TRBD1. J gave up 1 base and V 3 bases, and 4 bases lay outside the gene matches. The V gene's germline CDR1 is SGHDT and CDR2 YYEEEE. This CDR3 comprises 17 residues. The CDR3 coding sequence is TGTGCCAGCAGCTGGGACAGGGGGCCGGTGAACACCGGGGAGCTGTTTTTT. Amino acid sequence: CASSWDRGPVNTGELFF.

This clonotype has ten or more counts. The chain is built from TRBV5-1 and TRBJ2-2, with D perhaps matching TRBD1 or TRBD2 (6 bases each). Germline assignment: CDR1 SGHRS and CDR2 YFSETQ. The CDR3 runs 17 residues. The ends were cut back, 0 bases at V and 5 bases at J, with 17 bases in the middle. The DNA for the CDR3 is TGCGCCAGCAGCTTGGCCCCCGGGGGCCCGGGGACCGGGGAGCTGTTTTTT. As protein: CASSLAPGGPGTGELFF.

This clonotype was counted at least ten times. V and J are TRBV28 and TRBJ2-2, with 8 bases that match TRBD2. The junction had 8 bases not matched to a gene; V was cut back by 7 bases and J by 4 bases. The CDR3 sequence is 15 residues long. Germline lookup yields CDR1 MDHEN and CDR2 SYDVKM. The CDR3 loop is CASKSGGAATGELFF. DNA of the CDR3: TGTGCCAGCAAATCGGGGGGGGCGGCCACCGGGGAGCTGTTTTTT.

The sample holds many counts of this clonotype. The chain combines TRBV29-1 with TRBJ2-7; 11 positions agree with TRBD2. The CDR3 spans 15 residues. V lost 3 bases to trimming and J lost 3 bases; unmatched junction nucleotides: 7. CDR1 SQVTM and CDR2 ANQGSEA come from the germline V gene. Written as DNA, the CDR3 is TGCAGCGTTGACCCCGGGGGACTAGCGGACTACGAGCAGTACTTC. The encoded protein is CSVDPGGLADYEQYF.

This clonotype was recorded at least ten times. The chain is built from TRBV5-1 and TRBJ2-5; TRBD1 matches at 8 bases. The ends lost 9 bases at V and 7 bases at J; junction bases unmatched: 8. Germline V gene data show CDR1 as SGHRS and CDR2 as YFSETQ. The CDR3 has 12 residues. The CDR3 is CAKRPGTGTQYF. The CDR3 nucleotides are TGCGCCAAACGTCCCGGGACAGGGACCCAGTACTTC.

This clonotype was recorded many times. The chain carries TRBV7-9 and TRBJ2-7; TRBD2 agrees at 8 bases. The germline CDR1 and CDR2 sequences are SEHNR and FQNEAQ (reference sequence). This CDR3 spans 16 amino acids. V gave up 1 base and J gave up 0 bases; unmatched junction bases: 5. The CDR3 is CASSLVTSGGSYEQYF. CDR3 nucleotide sequence: TGTGCCAGCAGCTTAGTTACTAGCGGAGGCTCCTACGAGCAGTACTTC.

This clonotype was observed a single time. A read error may explain this, as a much larger clone is one base away. The chain employs TRBV24-1 and TRBJ2-7, with 10 bases matching TRBD2. CDR3 length: 15 residues. Germline V gene sequence: CDR1 KGHDR, CDR2 SFDVKD. The CDR3 coding sequence is TGTGCCACCAGTGATTTCGTAGCGGGAGGATACGAGCCGTACTTC. Translation: CATSDFVAGGYEPYF.

This clonotype was observed at least ten times. The chain is built from TRBV20-1 and TRBJ1-1; D may be TRBD1 (5 bases). V lost 3 bases to trimming and J lost 0 bases, with 14 bases between them. Germline-derived CDR1 and CDR2 are DFQATT and SNEGSKA (reference sequence). The CDR3 is 15 amino acids. The CDR3 protein is CSASWVGVVNTEAFF. The CDR3 nucleotides read TGCAGTGCTAGCTGGGTGGGGGTGGTGAACACTGAAGCTTTCTTT.

This clonotype came up many times. The CDR3 reads CASSLGYTEAFF. CDR3 nucleotides: TGCGCCAGCAGCTTGGGGTATACGGAAGCTTTCTTT. The genes are TRBV5-1 and TRBJ1-1; D not certain. V lost 0 bases and J 8 bases, leaving 8 bases between the germline ends. This CDR3 has 12 amino acids. Per germline, CDR1 SGHRS and CDR2 YFSETQ.

This clonotype was counted ten times or more. The chain has TRBV6-1 and TRBJ2-1; 10 bases line up with TRBD2. The germline gives CDR1 MNHNS, CDR2 SASEGT. Trimming removed 6 bases from V and 4 bases from J; junction bases left unmatched: 6. There are 15 residues in the CDR3. This chain's CDR3 is CASSLAGAAYNEQFF. The CDR3 DNA is TGTGCCAGCAGCCTAGCGGGGGCTGCATACAATGAGCAGTTCTTC.

The V gene is TRBV28, the J gene TRBJ1-6, with 8 bases lining up with TRBD1. This CDR3 contains 18 residues. With V trimmed by 3 bases and J by 5 bases, 12 bases remained unmatched. Looked up from germline, CDR1 is MDHEN and CDR2 is SYDVKM. The CDR3 DNA follows: TGTGCCAGCAGTTTGATCAGGGGGCGGCATCGGAATAATTCACCCCTCCACTTT. It yields the protein CASSLIRGRHRNNSPLHF.

In regard to this clonotype: One junction end does not reproduce the germline sequence, and a read error may be involved. The CDR3: CASSPFRLSNTGELFF. The CDR3 DNA follows: TGTGCCAGCAGTCCGTTTCGACTCTCGAACACCGGGGAGCTGTTTTTT. V usage is TRBV10-2 and J usage is TRBJ2-2; D uncertain. Germline V gene data show CDR1 as WSHSY and CDR2 as SAAADI. This CDR3 region has 16 residues.

This clonotype has ten or more counts. The rearrangement uses TRBV5-1 and TRBJ2-7, with D perhaps matching TRBD1 (6 bases). Per germline, CDR1 SGHRS and CDR2 YFSETQ. The ends were cut back, 0 bases at V and 3 bases at J, with 10 bases in the middle. The CDR3 covers 14 residues. Here the CDR3 reads CASSLVGQNYEQYF. The CDR3 DNA reads as TGCGCCAGCAGCTTGGTAGGACAGAACTACGAGCAGTACTTC.

This clonotype has at least ten counts. The rearrangement uses TRBV6-4 and TRBJ2-3; TRBD2 is a possible D gene (6 bases). Germline V CDR1 and CDR2: MRHNA, SNTAGT. The CDR3 is 14 amino acids. V lost 3 bases to trimming and J lost 1 base, with 8 bases between them. The CDR3 here is CASSETGGTDTQYF. The CDR3 nucleotides are TGTGCCAGCAGTGAAACGGGGGGCACAGATACGCAGTATTTT.

This clonotype has a count of ten or more. The chain joins TRBV29-1 to TRBJ2-1, with 14 bases aligning to TRBD2. The CDR3 spans 15 residues. From germline, CDR1 is SQVTM and CDR2 ANQGSEA. The V gene end was trimmed by 5 bases and the J gene end by 9 bases; junction bases not matched to a gene: 9. Here the CDR3 reads CSVSSRLAGGGEQFF. In DNA, the CDR3 is TGCAGCGTTTCCTCTAGACTAGCGGGAGGGGGTGAGCAGTTCTTC.

This clonotype appeared many times. The chain uses TRBV12-3 or TRBV12-4 and TRBJ2-3, with 7 bases lining up with TRBD2. The CDR3 runs 16 residues. The V segment lost 0 bases and the J segment 2 bases; nucleotides outside the gene matches: 5. The CDR3 loop is CASSLAAAGVTDTQYF. As DNA, the CDR3 is TGTGCCAGCAGTTTAGCGGCCGCGGGAGTCACAGATACGCAGTATTTT.

Ten or more counts support this clonotype. The J gene is TRBJ2-7, the V gene TRBV7-3; TRBD2 matches at 12 bases. CDR1 is SGHTA and CDR2 is FQGTGA in the germline V gene. Losses at the gene ends were 4 bases for V and 0 bases for J; bases not matched to a gene: 7. CDR3 length: 17 amino acids. CDR3 DNA: TGTGCCAGCAGCTCCGGGACTAGCGGGTACCCCTCCTACGAGCAGTACTTC. It translates to CASSSGTSGYPSYEQYF.

This clonotype showed up many times. The J gene is TRBJ2-2, the V gene TRBV5-1, with 8 nucleotides matching TRBD1. The CDR3 is 18 amino acids. Germline CDR1 and CDR2: SGHRS and YFSETQ. The junction had 11 bases not matched to a gene; V was cut back by 4 bases and J by 0 bases. The CDR3 loop is CASSRDRRVYPNTGELFF. CDR3 coding DNA: TGCGCCAGCAGCCGGGACAGGCGAGTATACCCGAACACCGGGGAGCTGTTTTTT.

This clonotype was picked up many times. The J gene is TRBJ1-2, the V gene TRBV7-6; D unresolved. Trimming stripped 3 bases from V and 4 bases from J, with 9 bases between. The CDR3 contains 13 residues. Germline V lookup: CDR1 SGHVS, CDR2 FNYEAQ. CDR3 loop: CASSLPGTYGYTF. The DNA for the CDR3 is TGTGCCAGCAGCTTGCCGGGAACCTATGGCTACACCTTC.

This clonotype was seen ten or more times. The chain combines TRBV19 with TRBJ2-5, with 11 bases that match TRBD2. Germline V gene data show CDR1 as LNHDA and CDR2 as SQIVND (reference sequence). Trimming at V came to 8 bases and at J to 0 bases, leaving 5 bases not matched to a gene. CDR3 size: 15 residues. The CDR3 DNA sequence: TGTGCCAGTGGTAAGACTAGCGGGAACCAAGAGACCCAGTACTTC. As protein: CASGKTSGNQETQYF.

This clonotype was seen repeatedly, ten times or more. This chain joins TRBV20-1 and TRBJ1-2; TRBD1 aligns across 9 bases. The J segment lost 5 bases and the V segment lost 6 bases, leaving 4 bases of the junction unmatched. The CDR3 consists of 12 residues. CDR1 and CDR2 from the germline V gene are DFQATT and SNEGSKA (reference sequence). The CDR3 DNA follows: TGCAGTGCCCCGGACAGGGGATATGGCTACACCTTC. This sequence encodes CSAPDRGYGYTF.

This clonotype occurred a few times. V and J are TRBV5-4 and TRBJ1-2; 7 nucleotides agree with TRBD1. CDR1 and CDR2 from the germline V gene are SGHNT and YYREEE (reference sequence). Trimming removed 3 bases from V and 4 bases from J; junction bases left unmatched: 9. This CDR3 contains 15 residues. In DNA form, the CDR3 reads TGTGCCAGCAGCTCGACCCAGGACAGGCGCTATGGCTACACCTTC. Its translation is CASSSTQDRRYGYTF. The whole variable domain, remainder taken from reference TRBV5-4 and TRBJ1-2, is ETGVTQSPTHLIKTRGQQVTLRCSSQSGHNTVSWYQQALGQGPQFIFQYYREEENGRGNFPPRFSGLQFPNYSSELNVNALELDDSALYLCASSSTQDRRYGYTFGSGTRLTVV.